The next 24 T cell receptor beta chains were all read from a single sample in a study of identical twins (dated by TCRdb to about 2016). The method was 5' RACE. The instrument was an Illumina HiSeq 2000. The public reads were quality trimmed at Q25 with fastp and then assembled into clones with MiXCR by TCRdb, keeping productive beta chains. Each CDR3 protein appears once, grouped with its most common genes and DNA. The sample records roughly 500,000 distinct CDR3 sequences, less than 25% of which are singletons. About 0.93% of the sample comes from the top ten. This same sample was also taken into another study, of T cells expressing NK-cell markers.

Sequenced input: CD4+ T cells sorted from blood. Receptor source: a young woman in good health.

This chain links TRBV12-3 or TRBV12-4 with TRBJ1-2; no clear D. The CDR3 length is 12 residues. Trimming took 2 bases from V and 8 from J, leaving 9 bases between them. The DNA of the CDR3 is TGTGCCAGCAGTTTAAGTGGGGTCGGCTACACCTTC. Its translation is CASSLSGVGYTF.

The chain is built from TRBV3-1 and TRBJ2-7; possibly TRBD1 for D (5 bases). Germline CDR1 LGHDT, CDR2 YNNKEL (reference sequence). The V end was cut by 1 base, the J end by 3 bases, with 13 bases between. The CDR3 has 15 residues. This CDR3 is CASSQGPREYYEQYF. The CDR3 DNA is TGTGCCAGCAGCCAAGGGCCCAGGGAATACTACGAGCAGTACTTC.

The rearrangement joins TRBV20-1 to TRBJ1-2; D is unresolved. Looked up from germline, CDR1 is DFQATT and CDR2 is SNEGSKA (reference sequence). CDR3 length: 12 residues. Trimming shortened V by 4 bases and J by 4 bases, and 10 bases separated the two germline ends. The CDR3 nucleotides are TGCAGTGCTACAGATTCGGGCTATGGCTACACCTTC. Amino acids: CSATDSGYGYTF.

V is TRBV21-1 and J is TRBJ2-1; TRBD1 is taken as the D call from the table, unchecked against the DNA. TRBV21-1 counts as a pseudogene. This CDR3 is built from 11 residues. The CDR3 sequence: CASPVRGTQFF. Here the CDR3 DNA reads TGTGCCAGCCCCGTCAGGGGTACACAGTTCTTC.

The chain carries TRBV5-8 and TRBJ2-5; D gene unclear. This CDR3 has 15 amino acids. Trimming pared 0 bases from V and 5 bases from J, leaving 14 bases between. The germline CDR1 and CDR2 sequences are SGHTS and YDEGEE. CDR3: CASSLEGTSRETQYF. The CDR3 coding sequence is TGTGCCAGCAGCTTGGAGGGAACCTCGAGGGAGACCCAGTACTTC. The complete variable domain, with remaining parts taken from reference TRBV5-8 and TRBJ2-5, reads EAGVTQSPTHLIKTRGQQATLRCSPISGHTSVYWYQQALGLGLQFLLWYDEGEERNRGNFPPRFSGRQFPNYSSELNVNALELEDSALYLCASSLEGTSRETQYFGPGTRLLVL.

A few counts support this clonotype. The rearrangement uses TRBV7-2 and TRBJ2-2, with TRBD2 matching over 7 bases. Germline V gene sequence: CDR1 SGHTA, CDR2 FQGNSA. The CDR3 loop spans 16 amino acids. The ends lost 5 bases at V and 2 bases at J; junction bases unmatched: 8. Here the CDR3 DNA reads TGTGCCAGCAGCCGGACCGGGACTATTAACACCGGGGAGCTGTTTTTT. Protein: CASSRTGTINTGELFF.

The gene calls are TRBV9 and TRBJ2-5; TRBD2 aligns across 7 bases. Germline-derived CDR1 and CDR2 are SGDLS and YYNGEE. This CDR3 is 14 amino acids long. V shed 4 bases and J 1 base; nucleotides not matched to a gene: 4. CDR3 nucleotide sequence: TGTGCCAGCAGCACCACGGGGGGCCAAGAGACCCAGTACTTC. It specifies CASSTTGGQETQYF. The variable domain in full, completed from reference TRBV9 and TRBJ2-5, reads DSGVTQTPKHLITATGQRVTLRCSPRSGDLSVYWYQQSLDQGLQFLIQYYNGEERAKGNILERFSAQQFPDLHSELNLSSLELGDSALYFCASSTTGGQETQYFGPGTRLLVL.

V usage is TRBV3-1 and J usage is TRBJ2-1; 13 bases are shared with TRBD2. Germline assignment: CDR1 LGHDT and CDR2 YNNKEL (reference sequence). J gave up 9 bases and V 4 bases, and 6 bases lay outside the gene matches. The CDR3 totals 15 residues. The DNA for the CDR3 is TGTGCCAGCAGCCCATATAGGACTAGCGGGAGTGAGCAGTTCTTC. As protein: CASSPYRTSGSEQFF.

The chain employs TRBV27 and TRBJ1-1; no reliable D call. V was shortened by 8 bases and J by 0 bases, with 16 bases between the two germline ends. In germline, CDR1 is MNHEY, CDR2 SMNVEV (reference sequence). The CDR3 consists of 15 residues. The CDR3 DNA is TGTGCCAGCCCCCCGCACTACCTCATGAACACTGAAGCTTTCTTT. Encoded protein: CASPPHYLMNTEAFF.

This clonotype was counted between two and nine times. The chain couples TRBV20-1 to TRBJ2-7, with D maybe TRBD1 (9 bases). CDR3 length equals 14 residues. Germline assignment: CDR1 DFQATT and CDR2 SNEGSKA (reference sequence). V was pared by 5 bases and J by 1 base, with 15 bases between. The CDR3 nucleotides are TGCAGTGCTCCGGGAGGGACAGGGTCCTACGAGCAGTACTTC. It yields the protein CSAPGGTGSYEQYF.

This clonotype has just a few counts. CDR3 sequence reads: CASSRGGRDYEQYF. The CDR3 bases are TGTGCCAGCAGTCGTGGGGGAAGGGACTACGAGCAGTACTTC. The chain is built from TRBV7-2 and TRBJ2-7; perhaps D is TRBD1 or TRBD2 (5 bases each). CDR3 length: 14 residues. V lost 6 bases to trimming and J lost 3 bases, with 15 bases between them. CDR1 SGHTA and CDR2 FQGNSA come from the germline V gene.

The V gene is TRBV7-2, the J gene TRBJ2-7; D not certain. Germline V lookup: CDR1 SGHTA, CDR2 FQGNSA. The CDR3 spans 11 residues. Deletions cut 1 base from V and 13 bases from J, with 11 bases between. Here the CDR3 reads CASSLGVVVYF. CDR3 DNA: TGTGCCAGCAGCTTAGGAGTTGTTGTATACTTC.

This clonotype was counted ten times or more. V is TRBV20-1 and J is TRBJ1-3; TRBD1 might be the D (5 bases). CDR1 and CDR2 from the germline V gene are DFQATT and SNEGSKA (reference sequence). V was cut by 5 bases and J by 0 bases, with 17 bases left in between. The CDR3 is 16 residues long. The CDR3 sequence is CSASPGRPFSGNTIYF. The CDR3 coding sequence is TGCAGTGCTTCCCCGGGACGACCCTTCTCTGGAAACACCATATATTTT.

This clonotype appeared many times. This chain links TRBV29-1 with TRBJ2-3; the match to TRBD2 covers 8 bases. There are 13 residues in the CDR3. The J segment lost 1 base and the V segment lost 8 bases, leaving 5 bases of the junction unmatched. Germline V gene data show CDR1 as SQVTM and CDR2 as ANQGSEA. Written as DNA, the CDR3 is TGCAGCTCAACGGGAGGGGGCACAGATACGCAGTATTTT. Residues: CSSTGGGTDTQYF.

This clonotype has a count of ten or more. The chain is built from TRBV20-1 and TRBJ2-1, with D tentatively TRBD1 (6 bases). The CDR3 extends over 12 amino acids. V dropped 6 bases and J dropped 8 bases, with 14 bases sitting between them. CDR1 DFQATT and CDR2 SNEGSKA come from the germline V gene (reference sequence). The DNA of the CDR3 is TGCAGTGCCAAGGGGGTAGTTCATGAGCAGTTCTTC. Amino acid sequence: CSAKGVVHEQFF.

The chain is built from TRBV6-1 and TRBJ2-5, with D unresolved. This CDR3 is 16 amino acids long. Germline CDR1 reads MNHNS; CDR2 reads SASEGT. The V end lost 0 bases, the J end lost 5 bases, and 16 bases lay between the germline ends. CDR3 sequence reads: CASSEAFGVGSETQYF. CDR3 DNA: TGTGCCAGCAGTGAAGCTTTTGGGGTCGGGTCGGAGACCCAGTACTTC.

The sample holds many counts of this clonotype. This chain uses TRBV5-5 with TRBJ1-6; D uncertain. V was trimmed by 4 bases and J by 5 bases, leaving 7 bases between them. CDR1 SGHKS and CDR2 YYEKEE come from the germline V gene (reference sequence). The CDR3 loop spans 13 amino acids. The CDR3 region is CASSLADNSPLHF. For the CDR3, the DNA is TGTGCCAGCAGCCTAGCAGATAATTCACCCCTCCACTTT.

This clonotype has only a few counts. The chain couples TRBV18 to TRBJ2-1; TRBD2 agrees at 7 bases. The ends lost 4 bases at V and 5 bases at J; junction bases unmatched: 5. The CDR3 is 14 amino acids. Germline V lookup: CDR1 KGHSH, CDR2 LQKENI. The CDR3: CASSHASGNNEQFF. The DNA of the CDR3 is TGTGCCAGCTCACACGCTAGCGGTAACAATGAGCAGTTCTTC.

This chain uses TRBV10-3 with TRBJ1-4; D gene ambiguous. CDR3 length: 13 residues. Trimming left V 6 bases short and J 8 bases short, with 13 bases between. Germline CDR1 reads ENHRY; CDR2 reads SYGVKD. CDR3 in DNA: TGTGCCATCAGGGGATCCGTGGGGGAAAAACTGTTTTTT. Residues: CAIRGSVGEKLFF.

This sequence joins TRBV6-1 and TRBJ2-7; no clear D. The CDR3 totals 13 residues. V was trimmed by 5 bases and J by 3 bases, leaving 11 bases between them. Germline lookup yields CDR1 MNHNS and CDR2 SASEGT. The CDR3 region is CASSMIGGYEQYF. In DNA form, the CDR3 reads TGTGCCAGCAGTATGATTGGCGGCTACGAGCAGTACTTC.

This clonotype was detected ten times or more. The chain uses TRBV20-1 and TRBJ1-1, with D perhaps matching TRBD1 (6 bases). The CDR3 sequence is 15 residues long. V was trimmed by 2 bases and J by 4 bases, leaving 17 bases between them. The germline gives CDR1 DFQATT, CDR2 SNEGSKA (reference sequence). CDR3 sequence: CSARQGGLYGTEAFF. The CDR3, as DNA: TGCAGTGCTAGACAAGGGGGGCTTTATGGCACTGAAGCTTTCTTT.

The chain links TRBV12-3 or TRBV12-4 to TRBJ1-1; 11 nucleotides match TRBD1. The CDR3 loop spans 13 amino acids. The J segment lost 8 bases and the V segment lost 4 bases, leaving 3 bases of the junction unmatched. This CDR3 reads CASSWGQGEEAFF. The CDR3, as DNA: TGTGCCAGCAGTTGGGGACAGGGGGAAGAAGCTTTCTTT.

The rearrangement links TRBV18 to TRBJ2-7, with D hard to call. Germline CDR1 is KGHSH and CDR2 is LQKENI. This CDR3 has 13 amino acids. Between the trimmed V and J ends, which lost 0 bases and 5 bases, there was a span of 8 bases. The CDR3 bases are TGTGCCAGCTCACCACCGGGAATGGACGAGCAGTACTTC. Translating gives CASSPPGMDEQYF.

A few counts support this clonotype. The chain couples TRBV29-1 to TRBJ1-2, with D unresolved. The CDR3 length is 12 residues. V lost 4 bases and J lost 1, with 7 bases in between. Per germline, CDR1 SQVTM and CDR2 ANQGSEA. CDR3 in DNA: TGCAGCGTTGTACGGGGTAACTATGGCTACACCTTC. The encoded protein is CSVVRGNYGYTF.